This T cell receptor (beta chain) was identified in a study of OX40 agonist ivuxolimab in advanced cancers. Study at large: Partial responses were achieved by three patients, one with hepatocellular carcinoma and two with cutaneous melanoma. Whole-study findings and limits: Antigens targeted by the expanded peripheral T cells were not determined. Among T cells, CD8+ cells averaged more expanded clones than CD4+ cells.

Repertoires were generated with immunoSEQ multiplex PCR, while TCRdb's copy carries only in-frame clones and drops some. The data show 61,000 or so clones, 85% to 90% seen once. The V and J ends lost 2 bases and 2 bases respectively, with 13 bases between them. CDR1 is MNHNS and CDR2 is SASEGT in the germline V gene. The CDR3 length is 15 residues. On this clone: The antigen remains unidentified.

Collection of blood occurred at baseline, at cycle 4 day 1, and at cycle 7 day 1. J is TRBJ2-7 and V is TRBV6-1; D uncertain. The TCR comes from an adult with an advanced solid tumor such as melanoma, head and neck, liver or kidney cancer. The sequenced sample was CD4+ or CD8+ T cells sorted from blood, obtained in a trial of the OX40 agonist ivuxolimab. CDR3 residues: CASSERAGQAYEQYF. CDR3 nucleotide sequence: TGTGCCAGCAGTGAACGGGCAGGCCAGGCCTACGAGCAGTACTTC.